The rows below give T cell receptor beta chains drawn from one sample of a study of shared clonotypes between healthy human individuals. TCRdb's copy holds only in-frame clones and misses some; the assay was immunoSEQ multiplex PCR. The sample comprises approximately 320,000 clones, around nine tenths of which are singletons, and roughly 15% rests with the top ten. The sample consisted of memory CD8+ T cells sorted from blood. Receptor source: a man between 18 and 35 years old in good health. Each CDR3 is given with its conserved first and last residue. Each record gives: clone size, CDR3 length, V gene, J gene, D gene, CDR3 protein, CDR3 DNA. A D gene is named only where the DNA matches it firmly. Clone size is shown for a subset of rows, as once, few, many or a class of expanded clone.

>-|13|TRBV30|TRBJ2-7|-
CAWSVQVADEQYF
TGTGCCTGGAGTGTACAAGTGGCGGACGAGCAGTACTTC
>once|15|TRBV4-3|TRBJ2-7|TRBD1
CASSQEDRGSYEQYF
TGCGCCAGCAGCCAAGAGGACAGGGGGTCCTACGAGCAGTACTTC
>-|18|TRBV30|TRBJ2-3|TRBD2
CAWRGVMPGLAGRDTQYF
TGTGCCTGGAGGGGGGTTATGCCGGGACTAGCGGGGCGAGATACGCAGTATTTT
>-|16|TRBV6-6|TRBJ2-7|-
CASSSLAREGAYEQYF
TGTGCCAGCAGTTCACTAGCGCGAGAGGGGGCGTACGAGCAGTACTTC
>-|17|TRBV9|TRBJ1-3|-
CASSPYTDGASGNTIYF
TGTGCCAGCAGCCCTTACACCGACGGTGCCTCTGGAAACACCATATATTTT
>-|19|TRBV7-9|TRBJ2-2|TRBD2
CASSAGLAGGPRDTGELFF
TGTGCCAGCAGCGCAGGACTAGCGGGAGGGCCACGGGACACCGGGGAGCTGTTTTTT
>-|17|TRBV2|TRBJ2-3|TRBD2
CASTRLAGAFSTDTQYF
TGTGCCAGCACCCGACTAGCGGGGGCCTTTTCTACAGATACGCAGTATTTT
>-|13|TRBV5-1|TRBJ1-2|TRBD1
CASSPGTGVGYTF
TGCGCCAGCAGCCCCGGGACAGGGGTTGGCTACACCTTC
>few|12|TRBV19|TRBJ1-1|-
CASSPRTDEAFF
TGTGCCAGTAGTCCTCGGACGGATGAAGCTTTCTTT
>-|12|TRBV7-9|TRBJ2-1|-
CASSPDDIVWFF
TGTGCCAGCAGCCCCGATGACATAGTGTGGTTCTTC
>-|15|TRBV6-4|TRBJ2-1|-
CASSDSGSSYNEQFF
TGTGCCAGCAGTGACTCGGGTTCCTCCTACAATGAGCAGTTCTTC
>-|13|TRBV5-4|TRBJ2-3|-
CASNLDRTDTQYF
TGTGCCAGCAACCTCGATCGGACAGATACGCAGTATTTT
>-|12|TRBV5-4|TRBJ2-1|TRBD1
CASSQGDNEQFF
TGTGCCAGCAGCCAGGGGGACAATGAGCAGTTCTTC
>-|13|TRBV5-8|TRBJ1-6|-
CASSLSGNSPLHF
TGTGCCAGCAGCTTATCGGGGAATTCACCCCTCCACTTT
>-|13|TRBV29-1|TRBJ2-7|-
CSAGASVSGEQYF
TGCAGCGCCGGAGCTAGCGTGAGTGGGGAGCAGTACTTC
>-|11|TRBV30|TRBJ2-5|-
CAWADQETQYF
TGTGCCTGGGCAGACCAAGAGACCCAGTACTTC
>once|13|TRBV7-7|TRBJ2-1|-
CASSFGQNNEQFF
TGTGCTAGCAGCTTCGGACAGAACAATGAGCAGTTCTTC
>-|15|TRBV5-4|TRBJ2-7|-
CASSFSPRKRCEQYF
TGTGCCAGCAGCTTCAGTCCGCGGAAGCGCTGCGAGCAGTACTTC
>-|12|TRBV11-2|TRBJ2-5|-
CASTPKKETQYF
TGTGCCAGCACCCCAAAAAAAGAGACCCAGTACTTC
>-|16|TRBV4-1|TRBJ2-7|TRBD1
CASSPLRGQGSREQYF
TGCGCCAGCAGCCCTCTTAGGGGACAGGGCTCCAGGGAGCAGTACTTC
>-|15|TRBV30|TRBJ2-7|TRBD1
CAWRQRGQGVWEQYF
TGTGCCTGGAGACAAAGGGGACAGGGGGTGTGGGAGCAGTACTTC
>-|15|TRBV9|TRBJ2-1|-
CASSVAGLPYNEQFF
TGTGCCAGCAGCGTAGCGGGACTCCCCTACAATGAGCAGTTCTTC
>-|15|TRBV28|TRBJ2-1|-
CASSTWTFSYNEQFF
TGTGCCAGCAGTACCTGGACCTTCTCCTACAATGAGCAGTTCTTC
>few|15|TRBV4-3|TRBJ2-7|-
CASSQATDSHYEQYF
TGCGCCAGCAGCCAAGCTACGGACAGCCACTACGAGCAGTACTTC
>-|14|TRBV28|TRBJ2-7|-
CASSLQGHTYEQYF
TGTGCCAGCAGTTTACAGGGCCATACCTACGAGCAGTACTTC
>-|15|TRBV10-3|TRBJ2-7|-
CAISESIDTSYEQYF
TGTGCCATCAGTGAGTCGATAGACACCTCCTACGAGCAGTACTTC
>-|13|TRBV9|TRBJ2-5|-
CASSAGDWDPTYF
TGTGCCAGCAGCGCTGGGGACTGGGACCCCACTTACTTC
>-|16|TRBV4-1|TRBJ2-7|-
CASSQDAIAADYEQYF
TGCGCCAGCAGCCAAGATGCAATAGCGGCCGACTACGAGCAGTACTTC
>-|16|TRBV9|TRBJ1-2|-
CASSPTGTLANYGYTF
TGTGCCAGCAGCCCGACCGGGACTCTAGCTAACTATGGCTACACCTTC
>-|15|TRBV28|TRBJ1-5|TRBD1
CASSLGTGATQPQHF
TGTGCCAGCAGTTTAGGGACAGGGGCGACTCAGCCCCAGCATTTT
>-|14|TRBV7-2|TRBJ1-3|-
CASSPYPRGNTIYF
TGTGCCAGCAGCCCTTATCCCAGGGGAAACACCATATATTTT
>-|14|TRBV6-5|TRBJ1-2|TRBD1
CASSYGQGAGGYTF
TGTGCCAGCAGTTACGGGCAGGGGGCTGGTGGCTACACCTTC
>-|14|TRBV6-5|TRBJ1-2|TRBD1
CASSLGQGNYGYTF
TGTGCCAGCAGTTTGGGACAGGGGAACTATGGCTACACCTTC
>-|13|TRBV7-9|TRBJ2-1|-
CASSRDTYNEQFF
TGTGCCAGCAGCCGGGACACCTACAATGAGCAGTTCTTC
>-|16|TRBV27|TRBJ2-5|-
CASSPLTGTTQETQYF
TGTGCCAGCAGCCCGCTCACCGGGACAACCCAAGAGACCCAGTACTTC
>-|12|TRBV28|TRBJ1-1|-
CASSLGRTEAFF
TGTGCCAGCAGTCTAGGGCGGACTGAAGCTTTCTTT
>-|18|TRBV27|TRBJ2-7|TRBD2
CASRLTFSGTSGSYEQYF
TGTGCCAGCAGACTGACCTTTTCCGGGACTAGCGGGAGTTACGAGCAGTACTTC
>-|8|TRBV29-1|TRBJ1-2|-
CSPGGYTF
TGCAGCCCCGGGGGCTACACCTTC
>-|13|TRBV7-9|TRBJ2-7|-
CASSPESGYEQYF
TGTGCCAGCAGCCCCGAGTCGGGCTACGAGCAGTACTTC
>-|15|TRBV27|TRBJ2-6|TRBD1
CASSRGLSGANVLTF
TGTGCCAGCAGCAGGGGGCTCTCTGGGGCCAACGTCCTGACTTTC
>-|14|TRBV27|TRBJ2-7|-
CASSPFALTTEQYF
TGTGCCAGCAGTCCCTTTGCGTTAACGACCGAGCAGTACTTC
>-|13|TRBV28|TRBJ1-2|-
CASSLAAFYGYTF
TGTGCCAGCAGTTTAGCGGCCTTCTATGGCTACACCTTC
>-|13|TRBV6-5|TRBJ2-5|-
CASSPHSQETQYF
TGTGCCAGCAGTCCCCATTCTCAAGAGACCCAGTACTTC
>-|15|TRBV5-1|TRBJ2-1|-
CASSSLFDSYNEQFF
TGCGCCAGCAGCTCCCTTTTCGACAGCTACAATGAGCAGTTCTTC
>once|12|TRBV13|TRBJ2-3|-
CASSLVADTQYF
TGTGCCAGCAGCTTAGTAGCAGATACGCAGTATTTT
>few|16|TRBV27|TRBJ2-7|TRBD2
CASSLAGAGGLYEQYF
TGTGCCAGCAGTCTCGCTGGAGCGGGAGGGCTCTACGAGCAGTACTTC
>-|12|TRBV6-1|TRBJ2-7|-
CASSESGYEQYF
TGTGCCAGCAGTGAGTCCGGCTACGAGCAGTACTTC
>-|13|TRBV5-1|TRBJ1-6|TRBD1
CASSARQGSPLHF
TGCGCCAGCAGCGCAAGACAGGGCTCACCCCTCCACTTT
>-|15|TRBV28|TRBJ1-2|-
CASSLSSGAFYGYTF
TGTGCCAGCAGTTTATCGTCGGGGGCGTTCTATGGCTACACCTTC
>-|12|TRBV5-8|TRBJ2-1|-
CASSLGVNEQFF
TGTGCCAGCAGCTTAGGAGTCAATGAGCAGTTCTTC
>-|13|TRBV28|TRBJ1-2|-
CASSSTGYYGYTF
TGTGCCAGCAGTTCCACTGGTTACTATGGCTACACCTTC
>once|16|TRBV7-9|TRBJ1-2|-
CASSSLGQGEIYGYTF
TGTGCCAGCAGCTCCCTTGGGCAGGGCGAGATTTATGGCTACACCTTC
>-|15|TRBV6-5|TRBJ1-2|TRBD1
CASIPGTGVNYGYTF
TGTGCCAGCATACCCGGGACAGGAGTTAACTATGGCTACACCTTC